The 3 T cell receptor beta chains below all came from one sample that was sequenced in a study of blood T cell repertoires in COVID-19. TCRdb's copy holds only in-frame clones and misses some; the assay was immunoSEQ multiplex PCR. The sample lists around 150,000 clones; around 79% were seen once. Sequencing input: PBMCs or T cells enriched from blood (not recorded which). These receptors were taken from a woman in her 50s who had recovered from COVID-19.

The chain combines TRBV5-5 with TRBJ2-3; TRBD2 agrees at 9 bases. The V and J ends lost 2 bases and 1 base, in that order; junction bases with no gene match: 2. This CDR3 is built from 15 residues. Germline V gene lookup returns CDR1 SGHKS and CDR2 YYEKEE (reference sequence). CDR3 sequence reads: CASSLRTSGTDTQYF. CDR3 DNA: TGTGCCAGCAGCTTAAGGACTAGCGGCACAGATACGCAGTATTTT.

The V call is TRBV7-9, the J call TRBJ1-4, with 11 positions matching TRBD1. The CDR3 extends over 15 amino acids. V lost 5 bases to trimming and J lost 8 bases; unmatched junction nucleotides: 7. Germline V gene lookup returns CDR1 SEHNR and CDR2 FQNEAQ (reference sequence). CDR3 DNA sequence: TGTGCCAGCAGCGTTACCGGGACAGGGGGAGAAAAACTGTTTTTT. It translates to CASSVTGTGGEKLFF.

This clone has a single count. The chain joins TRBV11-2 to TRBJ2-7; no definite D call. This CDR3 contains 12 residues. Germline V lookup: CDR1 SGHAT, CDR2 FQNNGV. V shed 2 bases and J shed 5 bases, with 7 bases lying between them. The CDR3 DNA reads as TGTGCCAGCAGCTTAAGTGGCAACGAGCAGTACTTC. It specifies CASSLSGNEQYF.